This TCR beta chain emerged from a study of T cell repertoires in cytomegalovirus infection. As for the study in general: Recently identified HLA-C-restricted CMV epitopes and well-studied HLA-B-restricted CMV epitopes were used by the study. From public TCR beta signatures came an indication of both CMV infection and matching HLA type. Study-wide results and limits: The ex vivo response showed dominance by HLA-C-restricted CMV-specific TCR beta clonotypes. Public TCR beta family frequency separated CMV-and-HLA carriers, including in an independent cohort.

The CDR3 is made up of 15 amino acids. Germline V lookup: CDR1 SGHRS, CDR2 YFSETQ. Trimming removed 0 bases at V and 3 bases at J, with 10 bases between. This clonotype was recorded a few times. The antigen is not known. TCRdb re-analysed the reads in MiXCR, keeping a single row per CDR3 protein. This sample has just under 500,000 distinct CDR3 sequences; more than 30% occur once, and the top ten carry roughly a sixth. The chain is built from TRBV5-1 and TRBJ2-1, with D uncertain. Source: cultured PBMCs, taken from culture after CMV antigen stimulation. The receptor comes from a human donor in good health (CMV status not recorded). Some clones in this sample may be carry-over from other donors' samples. The CDR3 nucleotides are TGCGCCAGCAGCTTGGGTAGGGCGTACTACAATGAGCAGTTCTTC. This sequence encodes CASSLGRAYYNEQFF.